This record concerns one T cell receptor beta chain sequence. Its antigen is unknown. The libraries were made with immunoSEQ v3.0 at survey level. Clones were read by immunoSEQ multiplex PCR, and TCRdb kept only the in-frame ones, dropping some. The sample holds approximately 6,500 clones; 75% to 90% are singletons and the top ten take around 3%. With V trimmed by 5 bases and J by 3 bases, 5 bases remained unmatched. The CDR3 contains 15 residues. Germline CDR1 and CDR2: MNHNY and SVGAGI (reference sequence). This entry belongs to a study of long-term antiretroviral therapy in people with HIV. General study findings and limits: Those clones which expanded before ART made up the dominant part of the repertoire at all time points. Although diversity increased after ART, it remained lower than in transplant donor controls. HIV repertoires had narrower CDR3 length ranges than controls. Dating from about 2003 to 2017, the blood was possibly obtained under older ART regimens.

This TCR was sampled from a woman in her fifties or sixties with HIV. The source material was unsorted PBMCs, sampled 3.7 years after starting antiretroviral therapy. The chain has TRBV6-6 and TRBJ2-7, with TRBD2 matching over 12 bases. The DNA of the CDR3 is TGTGCCAGCAGTCCCCTAGCGGGAGGGGGCTACGAGCAGTACTTC. It translates to CASSPLAGGGYEQYF.